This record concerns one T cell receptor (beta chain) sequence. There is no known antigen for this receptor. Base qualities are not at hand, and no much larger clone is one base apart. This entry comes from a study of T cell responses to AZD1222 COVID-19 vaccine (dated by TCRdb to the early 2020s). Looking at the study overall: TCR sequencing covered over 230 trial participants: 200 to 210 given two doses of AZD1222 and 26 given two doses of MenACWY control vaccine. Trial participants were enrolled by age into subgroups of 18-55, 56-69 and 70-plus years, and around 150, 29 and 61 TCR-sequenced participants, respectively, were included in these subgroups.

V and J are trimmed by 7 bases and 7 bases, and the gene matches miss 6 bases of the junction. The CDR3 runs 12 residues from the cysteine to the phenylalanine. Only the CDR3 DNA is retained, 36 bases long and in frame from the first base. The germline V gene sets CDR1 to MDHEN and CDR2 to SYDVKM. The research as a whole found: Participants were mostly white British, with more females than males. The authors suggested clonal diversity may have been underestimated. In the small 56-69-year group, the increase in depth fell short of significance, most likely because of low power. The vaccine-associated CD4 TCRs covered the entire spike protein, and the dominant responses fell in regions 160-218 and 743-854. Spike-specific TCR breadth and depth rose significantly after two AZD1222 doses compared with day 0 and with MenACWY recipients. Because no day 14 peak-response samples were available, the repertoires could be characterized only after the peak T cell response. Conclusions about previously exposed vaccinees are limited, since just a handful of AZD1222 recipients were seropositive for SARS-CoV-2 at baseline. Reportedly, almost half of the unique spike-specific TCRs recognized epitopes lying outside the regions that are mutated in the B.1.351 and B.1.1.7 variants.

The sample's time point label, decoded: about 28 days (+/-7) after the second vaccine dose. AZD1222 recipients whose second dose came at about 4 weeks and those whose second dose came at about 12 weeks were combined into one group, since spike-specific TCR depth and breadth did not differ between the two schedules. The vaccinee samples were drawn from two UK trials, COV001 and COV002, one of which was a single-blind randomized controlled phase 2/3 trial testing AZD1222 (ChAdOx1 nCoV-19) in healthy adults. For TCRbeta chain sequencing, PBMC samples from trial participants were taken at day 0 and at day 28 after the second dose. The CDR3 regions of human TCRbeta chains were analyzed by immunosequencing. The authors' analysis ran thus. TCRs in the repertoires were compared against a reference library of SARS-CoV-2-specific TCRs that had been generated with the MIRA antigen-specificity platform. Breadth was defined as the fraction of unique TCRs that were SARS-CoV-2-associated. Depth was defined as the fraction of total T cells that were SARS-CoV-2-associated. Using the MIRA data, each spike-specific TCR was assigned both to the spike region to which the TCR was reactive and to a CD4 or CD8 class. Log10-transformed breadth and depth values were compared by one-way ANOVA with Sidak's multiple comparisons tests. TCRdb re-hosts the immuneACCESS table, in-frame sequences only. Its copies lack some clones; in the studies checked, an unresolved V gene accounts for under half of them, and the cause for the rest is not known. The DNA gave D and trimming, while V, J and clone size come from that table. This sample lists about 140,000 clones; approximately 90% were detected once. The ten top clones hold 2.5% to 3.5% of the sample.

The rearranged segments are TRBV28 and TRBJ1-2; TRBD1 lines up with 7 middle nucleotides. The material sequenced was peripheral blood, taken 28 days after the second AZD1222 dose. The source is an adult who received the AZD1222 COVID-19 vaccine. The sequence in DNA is TGTGCCAGCACCGACAGGGAAAGTGGCTACACCTTC. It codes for CASTDRESGYTF.